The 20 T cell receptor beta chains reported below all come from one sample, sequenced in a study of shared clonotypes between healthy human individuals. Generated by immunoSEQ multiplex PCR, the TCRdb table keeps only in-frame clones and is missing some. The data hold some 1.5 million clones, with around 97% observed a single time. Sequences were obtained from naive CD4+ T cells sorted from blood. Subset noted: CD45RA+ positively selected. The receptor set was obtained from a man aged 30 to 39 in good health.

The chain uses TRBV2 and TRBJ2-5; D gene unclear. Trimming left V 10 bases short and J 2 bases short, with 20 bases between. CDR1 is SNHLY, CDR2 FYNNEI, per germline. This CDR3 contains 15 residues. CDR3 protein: CATMTRAREQETQYF. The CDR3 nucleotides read TGTGCCACTATGACGAGAGCAAGGGAACAAGAGACCCAGTACTTC.

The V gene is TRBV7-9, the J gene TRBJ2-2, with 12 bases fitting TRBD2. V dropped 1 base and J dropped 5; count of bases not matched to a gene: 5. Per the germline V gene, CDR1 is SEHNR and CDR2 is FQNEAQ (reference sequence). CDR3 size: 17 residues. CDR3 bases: TGTGCCAGCAGCTTAGGTCGGCTAGCGGGAGGGACCGGGGAGCTGTTTTTT. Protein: CASSLGRLAGGTGELFF.

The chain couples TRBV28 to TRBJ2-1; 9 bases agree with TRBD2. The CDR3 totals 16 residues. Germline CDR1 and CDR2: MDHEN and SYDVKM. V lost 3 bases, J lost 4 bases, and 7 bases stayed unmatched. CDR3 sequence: CASSFMTSGAYNEQFF. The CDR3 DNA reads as TGTGCCAGCAGTTTTATGACTAGCGGAGCTTACAATGAGCAGTTCTTC.

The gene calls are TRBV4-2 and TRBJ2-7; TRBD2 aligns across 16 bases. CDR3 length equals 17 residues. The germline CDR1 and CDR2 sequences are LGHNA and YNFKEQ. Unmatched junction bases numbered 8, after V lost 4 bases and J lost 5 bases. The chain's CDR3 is CASSPGAGTSGRDEQYF. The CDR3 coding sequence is TGTGCCAGCAGCCCCGGGGCGGGGACTAGCGGGAGGGACGAGCAGTACTTC.

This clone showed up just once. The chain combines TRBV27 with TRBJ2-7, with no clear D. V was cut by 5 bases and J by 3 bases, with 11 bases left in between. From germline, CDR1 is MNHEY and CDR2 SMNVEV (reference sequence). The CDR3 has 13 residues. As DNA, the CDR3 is TGTGCCAGCAGTCTGGGAAGACGCTACGAGCAGTACTTC. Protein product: CASSLGRRYEQYF.

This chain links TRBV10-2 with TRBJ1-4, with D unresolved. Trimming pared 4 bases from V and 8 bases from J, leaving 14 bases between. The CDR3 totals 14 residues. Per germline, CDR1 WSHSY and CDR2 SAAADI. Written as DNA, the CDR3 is TGCGCCAGCAGTGTGAGCCCTCGGTGGGAAAAACTGTTTTTT. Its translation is CASSVSPRWEKLFF.

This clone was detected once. CDR3 sequence reads: CASSLGGRALGTQYF. Here the CDR3 DNA reads TGTGCCAGCAGTTTAGGCGGGAGGGCCCTAGGGACCCAGTACTTC. This chain connects TRBV28 to TRBJ2-5, with 9 positions matching TRBD2. From germline, CDR1 is MDHEN and CDR2 SYDVKM. The CDR3 covers 15 residues. V dropped 2 bases and J dropped 7; count of bases not matched to a gene: 8.

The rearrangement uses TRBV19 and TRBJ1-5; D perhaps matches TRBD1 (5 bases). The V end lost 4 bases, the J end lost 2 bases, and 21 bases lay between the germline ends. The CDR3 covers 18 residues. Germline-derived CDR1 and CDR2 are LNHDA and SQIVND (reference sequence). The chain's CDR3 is CASSNTGGGLSGNQPQHF. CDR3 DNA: TGTGCCAGTAGTAACACGGGGGGTGGCCTTTCGGGCAATCAGCCCCAGCATTTT. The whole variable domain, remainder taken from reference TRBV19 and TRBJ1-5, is DGGITQSPKYLFRKEGQNVTLSCEQNLNHDAMYWYRQDPGQGLRLIYYSQIVNDFQKGDIAEGYSVSREKKESFPLTVTSAQKNPTAFYLCASSNTGGGLSGNQPQHFGDGTRLSIL.

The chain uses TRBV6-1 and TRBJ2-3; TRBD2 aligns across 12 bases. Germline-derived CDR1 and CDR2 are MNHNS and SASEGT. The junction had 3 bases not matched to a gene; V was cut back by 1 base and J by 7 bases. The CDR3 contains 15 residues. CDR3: CASSEGGLAGHTQYF. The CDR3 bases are TGTGCCAGCAGTGAAGGGGGACTAGCGGGCCATACGCAGTATTTT.

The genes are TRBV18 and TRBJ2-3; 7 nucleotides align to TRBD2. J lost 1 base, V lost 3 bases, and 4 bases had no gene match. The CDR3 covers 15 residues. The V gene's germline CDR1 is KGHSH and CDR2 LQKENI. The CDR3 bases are TGTGCCAGCTCACCCGCGGGGGTCGGCACAGATACGCAGTATTTT. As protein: CASSPAGVGTDTQYF.

Here the CDR3 DNA reads TGTGCCAGCAGCTTTTTAAAACCGGGACTAGCGGGAGCTACGCAGTATTTT. It translates to CASSFLKPGLAGATQYF. The chain couples TRBV7-9 to TRBJ2-3; TRBD2 matches at 14 bases. Germline lookup yields CDR1 SEHNR and CDR2 FQNEAQ (reference sequence). J gave up 8 bases and V 3 bases, and 10 bases lay outside the gene matches. The CDR3 has 17 amino acids. Looking up the rest from reference TRBV7-9 and TRBJ2-3 gives the full variable domain: DTGVSQNPRHKITKRGQNVTFRCDPISEHNRLYWYRQTLGQGPEFLTYFQNEAQLEKSRLLSDRFSAERPKGSFSTLEIQRTEQGDSAMYLCASSFLKPGLAGATQYFGPGTRLTVL.

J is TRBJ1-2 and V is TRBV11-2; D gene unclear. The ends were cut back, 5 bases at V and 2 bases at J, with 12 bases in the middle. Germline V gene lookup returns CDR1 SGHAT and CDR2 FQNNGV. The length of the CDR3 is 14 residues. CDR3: CASSPPGRNYGYTF. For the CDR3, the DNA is TGTGCCAGCAGCCCCCCGGGTAGGAACTATGGCTACACCTTC.

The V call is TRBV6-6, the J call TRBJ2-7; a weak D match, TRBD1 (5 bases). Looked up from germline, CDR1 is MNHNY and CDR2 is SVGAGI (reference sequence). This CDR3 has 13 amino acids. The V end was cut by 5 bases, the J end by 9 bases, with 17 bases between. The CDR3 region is CASSQGVHRGQYF. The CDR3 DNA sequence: TGTGCCAGCAGTCAAGGGGTACATCGAGGGCAGTACTTC.

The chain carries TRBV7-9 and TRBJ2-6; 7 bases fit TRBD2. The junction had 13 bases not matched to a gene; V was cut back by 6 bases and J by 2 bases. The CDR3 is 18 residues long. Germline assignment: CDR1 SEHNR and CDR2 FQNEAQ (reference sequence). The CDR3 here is CASSHPRLANAGANVLTF. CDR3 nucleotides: TGTGCCAGCAGTCACCCGAGACTAGCTAACGCTGGGGCCAACGTCCTGACTTTC.

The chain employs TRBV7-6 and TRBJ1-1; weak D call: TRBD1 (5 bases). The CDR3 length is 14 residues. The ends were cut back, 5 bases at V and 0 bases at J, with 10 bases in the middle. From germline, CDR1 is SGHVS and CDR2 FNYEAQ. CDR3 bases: TGTGCCAGCAGCGCGGACAACCTGAACACTGAAGCTTTCTTT. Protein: CASSADNLNTEAFF.

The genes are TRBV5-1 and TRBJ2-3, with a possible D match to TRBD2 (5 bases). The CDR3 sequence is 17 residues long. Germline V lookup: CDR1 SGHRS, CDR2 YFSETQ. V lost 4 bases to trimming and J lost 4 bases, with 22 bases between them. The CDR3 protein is CASSPSRGGSRPDTQYF. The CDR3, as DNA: TGCGCCAGCAGCCCTTCTCGCGGAGGTAGCCGTCCAGATACGCAGTATTTT.

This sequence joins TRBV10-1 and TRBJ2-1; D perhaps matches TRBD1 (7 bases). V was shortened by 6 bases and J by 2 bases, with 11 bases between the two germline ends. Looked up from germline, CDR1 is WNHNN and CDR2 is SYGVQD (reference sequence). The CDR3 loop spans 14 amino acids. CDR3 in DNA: TGCGCCAGCAGCGGGGGACAGACCTACAATGAGCAGTTCTTC. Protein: CASSGGQTYNEQFF.

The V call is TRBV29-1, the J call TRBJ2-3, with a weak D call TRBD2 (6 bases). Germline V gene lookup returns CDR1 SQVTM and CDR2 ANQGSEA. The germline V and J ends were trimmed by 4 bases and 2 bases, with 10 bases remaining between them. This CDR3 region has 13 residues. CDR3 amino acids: CSVGTKLTDTQYF. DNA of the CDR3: TGCAGCGTTGGGACTAAACTCACAGATACGCAGTATTTT.

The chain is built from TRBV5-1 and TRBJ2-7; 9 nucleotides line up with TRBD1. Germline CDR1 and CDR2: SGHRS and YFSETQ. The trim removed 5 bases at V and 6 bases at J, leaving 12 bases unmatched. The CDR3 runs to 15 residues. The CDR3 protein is CASRGGGPGQGEQYF. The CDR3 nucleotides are TGCGCCAGCAGAGGGGGGGGCCCGGGACAGGGCGAGCAGTACTTC.

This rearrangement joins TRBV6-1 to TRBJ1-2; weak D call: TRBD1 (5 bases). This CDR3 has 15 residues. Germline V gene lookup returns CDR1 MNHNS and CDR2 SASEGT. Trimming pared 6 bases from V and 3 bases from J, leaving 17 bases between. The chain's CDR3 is CASREAWGVDYGYTF. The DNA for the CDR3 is TGTGCCAGCAGAGAGGCCTGGGGGGTGGACTATGGCTACACCTTC.